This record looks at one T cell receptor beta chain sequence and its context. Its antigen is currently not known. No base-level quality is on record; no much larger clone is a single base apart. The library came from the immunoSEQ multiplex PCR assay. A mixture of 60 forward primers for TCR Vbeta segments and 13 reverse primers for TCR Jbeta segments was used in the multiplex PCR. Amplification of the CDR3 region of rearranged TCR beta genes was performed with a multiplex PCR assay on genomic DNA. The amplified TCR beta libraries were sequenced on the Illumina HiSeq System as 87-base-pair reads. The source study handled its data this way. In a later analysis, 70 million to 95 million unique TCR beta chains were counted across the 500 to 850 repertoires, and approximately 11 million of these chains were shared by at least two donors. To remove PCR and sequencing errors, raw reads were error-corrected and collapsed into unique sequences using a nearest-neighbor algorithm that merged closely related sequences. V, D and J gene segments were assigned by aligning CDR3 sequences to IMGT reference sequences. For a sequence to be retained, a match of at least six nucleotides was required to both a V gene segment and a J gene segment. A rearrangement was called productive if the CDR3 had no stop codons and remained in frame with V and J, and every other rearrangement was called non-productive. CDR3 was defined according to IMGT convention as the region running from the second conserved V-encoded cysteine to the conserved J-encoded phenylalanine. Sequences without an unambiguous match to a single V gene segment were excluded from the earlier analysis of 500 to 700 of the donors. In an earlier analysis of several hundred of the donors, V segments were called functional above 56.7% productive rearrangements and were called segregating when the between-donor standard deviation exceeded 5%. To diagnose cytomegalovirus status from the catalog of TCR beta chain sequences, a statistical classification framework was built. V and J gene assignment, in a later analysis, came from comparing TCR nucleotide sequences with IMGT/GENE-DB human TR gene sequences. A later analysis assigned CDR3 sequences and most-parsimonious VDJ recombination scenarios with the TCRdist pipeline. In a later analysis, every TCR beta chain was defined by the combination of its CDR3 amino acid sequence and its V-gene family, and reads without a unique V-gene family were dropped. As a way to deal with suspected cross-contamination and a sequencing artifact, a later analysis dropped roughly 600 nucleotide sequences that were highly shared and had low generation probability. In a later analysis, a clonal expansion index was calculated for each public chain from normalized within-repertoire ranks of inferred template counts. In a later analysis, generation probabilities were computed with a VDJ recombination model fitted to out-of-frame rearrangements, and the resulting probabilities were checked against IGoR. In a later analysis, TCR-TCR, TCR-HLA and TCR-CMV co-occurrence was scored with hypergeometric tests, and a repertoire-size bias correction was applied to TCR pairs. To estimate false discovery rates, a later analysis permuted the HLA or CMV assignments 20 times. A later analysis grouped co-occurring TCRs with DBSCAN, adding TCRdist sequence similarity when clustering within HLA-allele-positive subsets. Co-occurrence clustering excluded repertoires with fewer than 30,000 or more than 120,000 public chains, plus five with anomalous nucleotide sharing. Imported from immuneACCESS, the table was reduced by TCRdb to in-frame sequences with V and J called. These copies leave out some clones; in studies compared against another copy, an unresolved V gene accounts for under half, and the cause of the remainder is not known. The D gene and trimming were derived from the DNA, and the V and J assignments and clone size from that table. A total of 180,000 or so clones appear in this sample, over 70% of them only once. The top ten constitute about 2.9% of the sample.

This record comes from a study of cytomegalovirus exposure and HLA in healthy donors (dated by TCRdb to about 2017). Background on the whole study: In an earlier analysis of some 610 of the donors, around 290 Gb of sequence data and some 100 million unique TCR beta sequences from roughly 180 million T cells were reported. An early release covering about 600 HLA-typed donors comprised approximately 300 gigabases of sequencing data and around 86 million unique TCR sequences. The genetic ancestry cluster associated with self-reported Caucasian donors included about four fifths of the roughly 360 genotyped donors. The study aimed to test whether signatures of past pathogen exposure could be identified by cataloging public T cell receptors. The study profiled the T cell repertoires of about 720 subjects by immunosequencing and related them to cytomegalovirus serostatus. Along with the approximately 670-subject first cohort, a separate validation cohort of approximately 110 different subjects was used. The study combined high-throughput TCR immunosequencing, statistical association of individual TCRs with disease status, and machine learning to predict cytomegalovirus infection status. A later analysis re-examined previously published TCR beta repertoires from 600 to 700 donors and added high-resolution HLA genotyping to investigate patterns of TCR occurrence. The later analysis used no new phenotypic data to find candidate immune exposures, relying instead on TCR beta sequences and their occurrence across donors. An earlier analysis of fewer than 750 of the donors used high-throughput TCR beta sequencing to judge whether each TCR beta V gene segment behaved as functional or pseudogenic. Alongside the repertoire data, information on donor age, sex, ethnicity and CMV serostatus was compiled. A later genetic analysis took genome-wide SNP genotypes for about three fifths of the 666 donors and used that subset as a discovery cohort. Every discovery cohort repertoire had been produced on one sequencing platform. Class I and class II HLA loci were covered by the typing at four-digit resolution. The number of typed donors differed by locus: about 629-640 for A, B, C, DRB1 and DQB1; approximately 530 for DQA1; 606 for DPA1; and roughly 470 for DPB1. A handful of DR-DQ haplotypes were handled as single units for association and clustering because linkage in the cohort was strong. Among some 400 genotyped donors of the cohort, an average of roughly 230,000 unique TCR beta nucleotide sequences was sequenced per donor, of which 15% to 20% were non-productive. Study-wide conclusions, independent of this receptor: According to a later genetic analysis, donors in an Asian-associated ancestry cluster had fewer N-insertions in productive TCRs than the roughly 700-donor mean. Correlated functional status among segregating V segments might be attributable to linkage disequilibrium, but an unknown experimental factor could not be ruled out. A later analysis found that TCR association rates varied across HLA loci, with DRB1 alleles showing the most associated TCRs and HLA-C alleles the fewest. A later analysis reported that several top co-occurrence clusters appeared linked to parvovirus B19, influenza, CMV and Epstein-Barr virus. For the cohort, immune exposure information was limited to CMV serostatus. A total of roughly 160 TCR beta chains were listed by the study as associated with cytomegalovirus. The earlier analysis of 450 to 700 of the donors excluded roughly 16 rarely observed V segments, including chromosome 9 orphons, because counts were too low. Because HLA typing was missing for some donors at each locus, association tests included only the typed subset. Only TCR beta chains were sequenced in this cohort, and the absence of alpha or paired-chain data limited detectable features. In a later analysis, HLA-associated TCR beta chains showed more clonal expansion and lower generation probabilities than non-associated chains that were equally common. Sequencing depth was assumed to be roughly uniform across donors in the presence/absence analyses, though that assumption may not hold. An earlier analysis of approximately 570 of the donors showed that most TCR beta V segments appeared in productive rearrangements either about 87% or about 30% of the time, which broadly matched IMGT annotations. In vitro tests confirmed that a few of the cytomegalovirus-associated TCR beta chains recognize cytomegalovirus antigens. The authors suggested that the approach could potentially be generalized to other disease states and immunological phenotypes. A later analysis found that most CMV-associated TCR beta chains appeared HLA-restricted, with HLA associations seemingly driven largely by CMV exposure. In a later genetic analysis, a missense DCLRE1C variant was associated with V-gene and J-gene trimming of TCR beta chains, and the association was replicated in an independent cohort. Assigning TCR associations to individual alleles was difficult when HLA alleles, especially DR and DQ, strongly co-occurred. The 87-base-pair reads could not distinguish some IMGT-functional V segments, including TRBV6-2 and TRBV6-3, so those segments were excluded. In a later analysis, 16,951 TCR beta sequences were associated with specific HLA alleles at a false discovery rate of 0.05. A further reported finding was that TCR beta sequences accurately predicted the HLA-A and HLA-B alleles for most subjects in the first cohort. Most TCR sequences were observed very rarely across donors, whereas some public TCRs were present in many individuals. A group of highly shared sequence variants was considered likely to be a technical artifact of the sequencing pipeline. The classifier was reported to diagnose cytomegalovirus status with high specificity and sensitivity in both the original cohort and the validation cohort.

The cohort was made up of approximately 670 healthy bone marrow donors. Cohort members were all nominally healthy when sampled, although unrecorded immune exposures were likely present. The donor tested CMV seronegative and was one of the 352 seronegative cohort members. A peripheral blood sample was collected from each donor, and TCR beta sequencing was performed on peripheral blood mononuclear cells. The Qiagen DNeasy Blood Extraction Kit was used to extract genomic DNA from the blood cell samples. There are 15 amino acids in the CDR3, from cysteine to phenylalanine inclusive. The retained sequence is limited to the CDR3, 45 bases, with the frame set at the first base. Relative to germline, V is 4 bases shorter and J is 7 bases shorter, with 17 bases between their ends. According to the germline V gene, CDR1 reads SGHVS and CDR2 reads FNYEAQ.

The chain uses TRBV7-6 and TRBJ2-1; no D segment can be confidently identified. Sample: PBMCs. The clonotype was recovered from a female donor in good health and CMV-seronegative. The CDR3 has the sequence CASSYFRPPGNEQFF. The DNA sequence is TGTGCCAGCAGCTATTTTCGACCCCCCGGGAATGAGCAGTTCTTC.